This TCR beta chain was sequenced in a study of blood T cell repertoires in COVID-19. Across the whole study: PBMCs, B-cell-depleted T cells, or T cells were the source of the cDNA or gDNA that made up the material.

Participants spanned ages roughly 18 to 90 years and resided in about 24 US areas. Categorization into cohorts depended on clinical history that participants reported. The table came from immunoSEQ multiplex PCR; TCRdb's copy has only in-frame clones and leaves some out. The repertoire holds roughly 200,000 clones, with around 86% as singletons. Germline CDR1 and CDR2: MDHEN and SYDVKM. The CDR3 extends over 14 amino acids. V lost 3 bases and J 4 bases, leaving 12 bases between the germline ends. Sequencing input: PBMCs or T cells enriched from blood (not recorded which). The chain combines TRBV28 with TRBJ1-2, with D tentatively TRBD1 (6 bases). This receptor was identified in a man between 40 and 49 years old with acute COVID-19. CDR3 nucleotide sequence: TGTGCCAGCAGTTTCTCGGGGACAACCTATGGCTACACCTTC. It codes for CASSFSGTTYGYTF.